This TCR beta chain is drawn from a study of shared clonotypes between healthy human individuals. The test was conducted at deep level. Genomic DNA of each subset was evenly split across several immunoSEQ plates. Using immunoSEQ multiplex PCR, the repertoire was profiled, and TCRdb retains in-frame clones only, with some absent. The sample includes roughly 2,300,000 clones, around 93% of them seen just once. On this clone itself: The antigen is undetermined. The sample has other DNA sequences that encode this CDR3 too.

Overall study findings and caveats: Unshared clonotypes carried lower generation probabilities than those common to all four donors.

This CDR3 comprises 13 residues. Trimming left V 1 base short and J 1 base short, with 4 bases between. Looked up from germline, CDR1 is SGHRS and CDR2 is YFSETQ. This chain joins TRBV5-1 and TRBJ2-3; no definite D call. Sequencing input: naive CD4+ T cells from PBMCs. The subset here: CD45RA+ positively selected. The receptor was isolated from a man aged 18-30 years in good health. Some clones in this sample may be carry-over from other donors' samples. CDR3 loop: CASSLTGTDTQYF. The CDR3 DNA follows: TGCGCCAGCAGCTTGACCGGCACAGATACGCAGTATTTT.